What follows are 10 T cell receptor beta chains derived from one specimen sequenced in a study of T cells in localized non-small cell lung cancer. Sequenced by immunoSEQ multiplex PCR; TCRdb stores in-frame clones only, minus some. The sample yields under 4,000 clones, around 25% seen once. The sequencing here drew on lung tumor tissue, taken before any cancer treatment. The receptors shown here come from a woman aged 40-75 years with stage I lung adenocarcinoma.

This clone was seen more than once but under ten times. The V and J genes are TRBV4-1 and TRBJ2-3, with TRBD2 identical over 8 bases. Unmatched junction bases numbered 11, after V lost 0 bases and J lost 0 bases. Germline CDR1 is MGHRA and CDR2 is YSYEKL. CDR3 length: 19 residues. CDR3 in amino acids: CASSQDLSGSIESTDTQYF. In DNA form, the CDR3 reads TGCGCCAGCAGCCAAGATCTGAGCGGGAGTATCGAGAGCACAGATACGCAGTATTTT.

This clone occurred a few times. V gene TRBV6-8 combines with J gene TRBJ1-4; D is possibly TRBD1 (5 bases). Germline V gene lookup returns CDR1 MNHGY and CDR2 SAAAGT. This CDR3 comprises 13 residues. Trimming took off 5 bases at V and 5 bases at J, with 9 bases between the two ends. The CDR3 DNA is TGTGCCAGCAGTGAGGCAGGGAATGAAAAACTGTTTTTT. This encodes CASSEAGNEKLFF.

By its share, this clone is large (0.1 to 1%). The V and J genes are TRBV14 and TRBJ2-5, with D uncertain. The CDR3 covers 14 residues. Trimming left V 2 bases short and J 2 bases short, with 9 bases between. CDR1 is SGHDN, CDR2 FVKESK, per germline. For the CDR3, the DNA is TGTGCCAGCAGCCAACGAGTTGGGCAAGAGACCCAGTACTTC. Protein: CASSQRVGQETQYF.

The gene calls are TRBV1 and TRBJ2-1; TRBD2 is the table's D call, not checked against the DNA. TRBV1 is recorded as a pseudogene. This CDR3 is 18 amino acids long. Here the CDR3 reads CASSLGTSGGLAYNEQFF. DNA of the CDR3: TGCGCCAGCAGCCTTGGGACTAGCGGGGGGCTTGCCTACAATGAGCAGTTCTTC.

This chain links TRBV11-3 with TRBJ2-7; 14 nucleotides line up with TRBD2. CDR1 SGHNT and CDR2 YENEEA come from the germline V gene. J was trimmed by 4 bases and V by 5 bases; bases with no gene match: 13. This CDR3 is 18 amino acids long. The CDR3 bases are TGTGCCAGCAGCCCTAGGACTAGCGGGGGGAGTAAGGCTTACGAGCAGTACTTC. This gives the protein CASSPRTSGGSKAYEQYF.

The chain carries TRBV11-3 and TRBJ2-1; D is unclear. The V end lost 6 bases, the J end lost 0 bases, and 9 bases lay between the germline ends. CDR1 is SGHNT and CDR2 is YENEEA in the germline V gene. This CDR3 region has 14 residues. The CDR3 coding sequence is TGTGCCAGCAGTCCTCTAAGCTCCTACAATGAGCAGTTCTTC. Translating it yields CASSPLSSYNEQFF.

The J gene is TRBJ1-1, the V gene TRBV11-3; TRBD1 is a possible D gene (6 bases). The ends were cut back, 4 bases at V and 5 bases at J, with 17 bases in the middle. Looked up from germline, CDR1 is SGHNT and CDR2 is YENEEA. This CDR3 region has 15 residues. This chain's CDR3 is CASSSHPGGWTEAFF. The CDR3, as DNA: TGTGCCAGCAGCTCGCACCCGGGGGGCTGGACTGAAGCTTTCTTT. Using reference TRBV11-3 and TRBJ1-1 for the parts outside the CDR3, the full variable domain is EAGVVQSPRYKIIEKKQPVAFWCNPISGHNTLYWYLQNLGQGPELLIRYENEEAVDDSQLPKDRFSAERLKGVDSTLKIQPAELGDSAVYLCASSSHPGGWTEAFFGQGTRLTVV.

This chain joins TRBV27 and TRBJ1-5; perhaps TRBD1 as D (6 bases). V lost 5 bases and J lost 1, with 15 bases in between. CDR3 size: 16 residues. Germline assignment: CDR1 MNHEY and CDR2 SMNVEV (reference sequence). The CDR3 coding sequence is TGTGCCAGCAGTCCGATCACAGGGTCGAGCAATCAGCCCCAGCATTTT. Translating gives CASSPITGSSNQPQHF.

This chain joins TRBV9 and TRBJ1-5; TRBD1 matches 8 bases. V shed 4 bases, J shed 3 bases, and the junction held 12 bases outside the gene matches. Germline CDR1 is SGDLS and CDR2 is YYNGEE. There are 17 residues in the CDR3. The chain's CDR3 is CASSPGQGRGNNQPQHF. The CDR3 bases are TGTGCCAGCAGCCCCGGACAGGGTAGAGGTAACAATCAGCCCCAGCATTTT.

This clone was found a few times. The chain's CDR3 is CATSRDLKRGTEAFF. The CDR3 coding sequence is TGTGCCACCAGCAGAGATTTGAAACGGGGCACTGAAGCTTTCTTT. V usage is TRBV15 and J usage is TRBJ1-1; D is unresolved. Germline CDR1 reads LNHNV; CDR2 reads YYDKDF (reference sequence). Trimming left V 0 bases short and J 4 bases short, with 12 bases between. The CDR3 totals 15 residues. The variable domain in full, with the rest retrieved from reference TRBV15 and TRBJ1-1, is DAMVIQNPRYQVTQFGKPVTLSCSQTLNHNVMYWYQQKSSQAPKLLFHYYDKDFNNEADTPDNFQSRRPNTSFCFLDIRSPGLGDTAMYLCATSRDLKRGTEAFFGQGTRLTVV.